The next 15 T cell receptor beta chains were all read from a single sample in a study of blood T cell repertoires in COVID-19. TCRdb keeps only in-frame clones here, not all; method: immunoSEQ multiplex PCR. This sample yields 390,000 or so clones, of which about 83% are seen a single time; approximately 10% belongs to the top ten. The sample comprised PBMCs or T cells enriched from blood (not recorded which). These receptors all stem from a woman in her fifties or sixties who had recovered from COVID-19.

This clone was seen only once. This sequence joins TRBV4-1 and TRBJ2-7; 8 nucleotides agree with TRBD2. Germline lookup yields CDR1 MGHRA and CDR2 YSYEKL. The CDR3 runs 15 residues. Germline trimming cut 3 bases from V and 3 bases from J; bases unmatched to any gene: 7. CDR3 amino acids: CASSQASGGYYEQYF. The CDR3 DNA reads TGCGCCAGCAGCCAGGCTTCGGGGGGGTACTACGAGCAGTACTTC.

This chain links TRBV4-2 with TRBJ1-2; 7 bases map to TRBD1. V lost 5 bases to trimming and J lost 2 bases; unmatched junction nucleotides: 2. Germline CDR1 and CDR2: LGHNA and YNFKEQ. This CDR3 has 13 residues. CDR3 coding DNA: TGTGCCAGCAGCGCGGGACAGAACTATGGCTACACCTTC. Its protein product is CASSAGQNYGYTF.

The chain carries TRBV28 and TRBJ2-5, with D possibly being TRBD2 (7 bases). V dropped 5 bases and J dropped 2 bases, with 18 bases sitting between them. Germline assignment: CDR1 MDHEN and CDR2 SYDVKM. The CDR3 runs 16 residues. CDR3 in amino acids: CASSHGGGGLQETQYF. The CDR3 bases are TGTGCCAGCAGTCACGGTGGGGGGGGGCTACAAGAGACCCAGTACTTC.

To note about this clone: A much larger clone differs by one base, so this may be a read error. In nucleotides, the CDR3 is TGTGCCAGCAGCTTAGTTATGAACACTGAAGCTTTCTTT. Protein product: CASSLVMNTEAFF. This rearrangement joins TRBV11-3 to TRBJ1-1; D call uncertain. CDR3 length: 13 amino acids. Trimming shortened V by 1 base and J by 0 bases, and 3 bases separated the two germline ends. The V gene's germline CDR1 is SGHNT and CDR2 YENEEA.

The sample holds one count of this clone. The genes are TRBV2 and TRBJ1-2; D remains ambiguous. The CDR3 has 12 amino acids. Looked up from germline, CDR1 is SNHLY and CDR2 is FYNNEI. V lost 1 base to trimming and J lost 5 bases, with 5 bases between them. The CDR3 sequence: CASSEVDYGYTF. The CDR3 DNA reads TGTGCCAGCAGTGAAGTAGATTATGGCTACACCTTC.

The chain has TRBV18 and TRBJ1-3; perhaps TRBD1 as D (5 bases). The CDR3 sequence is 14 residues long. V lost 8 bases, J lost 3 bases, and 14 bases lay in between. The germline gives CDR1 KGHSH, CDR2 LQKENI. The CDR3 DNA follows: TGTGCCAGCACATCGACAGATCTTGGAAACACCATATATTTT. It yields the protein CASTSTDLGNTIYF.

The chain employs TRBV5-1 and TRBJ1-2; D is undetermined. From germline, CDR1 is SGHRS and CDR2 YFSETQ. The CDR3 spans 13 residues. Trimming stripped 5 bases from V and 2 bases from J, with 10 bases between. The CDR3 DNA follows: TGCGCCAGCAGGAGCGATCCAAACTATGGCTACACCTTC. Translating gives CASRSDPNYGYTF.

The chain employs TRBV7-9 and TRBJ2-1, with 8 bases identical to TRBD2. V shed 8 bases and J 5 bases; nucleotides not matched to a gene: 5. Germline CDR1 is SEHNR and CDR2 is FQNEAQ (reference sequence). CDR3 length equals 13 residues. CDR3 residues: CASRRSGNNEQFF. DNA for the CDR3: TGTGCCAGCCGTCGTAGCGGGAACAATGAGCAGTTCTTC.

The chain has TRBV5-5 and TRBJ2-3, with TRBD1 as a possible D gene (6 bases). The V end lost 3 bases, the J end lost 6 bases, and 14 bases lay between the germline ends. Germline V CDR1 and CDR2: SGHKS, YYEKEE (reference sequence). The CDR3 runs to 14 residues. CDR3: CASSSMQGSDTQYF. The CDR3 coding sequence is TGTGCCAGCAGCTCAATGCAGGGGTCCGATACGCAGTATTTT.

This chain joins TRBV4-1 and TRBJ1-6; 7 bases are a match to TRBD1. J lost 5 bases, V lost 0 bases, and 4 bases had no gene match. CDR3 length equals 16 residues. In germline, CDR1 is MGHRA, CDR2 YSYEKL. The CDR3 sequence: CASSQEPGQNNSPLHF. CDR3 DNA: TGCGCCAGCAGCCAAGAACCGGGACAGAATAATTCACCCCTCCACTTT.

The rearrangement joins TRBV28 to TRBJ2-7, with D perhaps matching TRBD1 (5 bases). CDR3 length equals 15 residues. Germline V gene data show CDR1 as MDHEN and CDR2 as SYDVKM. V lost 3 bases, J lost 4 bases, and 16 bases lay in between. The CDR3 sequence: CASSLSPAGSYEQYF. CDR3 DNA: TGTGCCAGCAGTTTGTCCCCAGCAGGGTCGTACGAGCAGTACTTC.

This clone was detected only once. The gene calls are TRBV15 and TRBJ1-1; weak D call: TRBD1 (6 bases). The CDR3 contains 13 residues. Trimming took off 0 bases at V and 11 bases at J, with 13 bases between the two ends. Germline V gene sequence: CDR1 LNHNV, CDR2 YYDKDF (reference sequence). The CDR3: CATSRDSGVDAFF. In DNA form, the CDR3 reads TGTGCCACCAGCAGAGATTCAGGGGTGGACGCTTTCTTT.

The chain has TRBV19 and TRBJ1-2; no clear D. V was trimmed by 2 bases and J by 8 bases, leaving 18 bases between them. Germline CDR1 and CDR2: LNHDA and SQIVND (reference sequence). CDR3 length: 15 residues. The CDR3 DNA reads TGTGCCAGTAGTATAAGCCAGACAAAAACGGGGGGCTACACCTTC. Translating it yields CASSISQTKTGGYTF.

This chain uses TRBV24-1 with TRBJ2-3; D is uncertain. Trimming removed 2 bases at V and 7 bases at J, with 9 bases between. From germline, CDR1 is KGHDR and CDR2 SFDVKD. This CDR3 spans 13 amino acids. CDR3 sequence (DNA): TGTGCCACCAGTGATTCCTTACTCCATACGCAGTATTTT. This codes for CATSDSLLHTQYF.

The V call is TRBV6-5, the J call TRBJ2-7; TRBD1 is a possible D gene (6 bases). V lost 2 bases and J 5 bases, leaving 16 bases between the germline ends. Per germline, CDR1 MNHEY and CDR2 SVGAGI. The CDR3 contains 15 residues. DNA of the CDR3: TGTGCCAGCAGTTACCGGAGAACAGGGTGGGACGAGCAGTACTTC. Protein: CASSYRRTGWDEQYF.